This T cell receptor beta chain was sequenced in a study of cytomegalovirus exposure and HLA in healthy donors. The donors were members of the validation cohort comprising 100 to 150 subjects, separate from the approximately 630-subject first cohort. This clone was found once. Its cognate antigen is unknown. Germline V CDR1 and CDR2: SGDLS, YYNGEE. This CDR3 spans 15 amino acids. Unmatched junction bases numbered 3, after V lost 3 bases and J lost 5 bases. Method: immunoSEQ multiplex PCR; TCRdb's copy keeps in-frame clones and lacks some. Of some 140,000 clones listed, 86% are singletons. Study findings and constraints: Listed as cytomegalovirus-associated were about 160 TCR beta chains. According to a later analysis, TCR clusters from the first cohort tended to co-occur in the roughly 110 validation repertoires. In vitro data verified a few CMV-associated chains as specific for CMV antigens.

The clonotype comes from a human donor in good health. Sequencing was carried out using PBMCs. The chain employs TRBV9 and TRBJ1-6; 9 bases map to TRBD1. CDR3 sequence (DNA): TGTGCCAGCAGCGCGACAGGGGGTAATAATTCACCCCTCCACTTT. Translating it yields CASSATGGNNSPLHF.